Listed below are T cell receptor beta chains from one sample, sequenced in a study of cytomegalovirus exposure and HLA in healthy donors. TCRdb's copy holds only in-frame clones and misses some; the assay was immunoSEQ multiplex PCR. The sample has about 240,000 clones; about 86% are singletons. Sequenced: PBMCs. The receptors originated from a man aged 18-30 years in good health and CMV-seronegative. Both conserved end residues are part of each CDR3. A D gene is named only where the DNA matches it firmly. Size is stated for part of the rows, as once, few or many counts, or as a class when the clone is expanded.

j_gene,d_gene,abundance,v_gene,CDR3nt,CDR3aa
TRBJ2-7,TRBD1,once,TRBV7-8,TGTGCCAGCAGCGTCCGCCCCGGACAGGGGTGGTACGAGCAGTACTTC,CASSVRPGQGWYEQYF
TRBJ2-7,TRBD2,-,TRBV4-2,TGTGCCAGCAGCCTGCGGGGGGGCCATTACGAGCAGTACTTC,CASSLRGGHYEQYF
TRBJ2-7,-,-,TRBV27,TGTGCCAGCAGTTTTTTCCAGCGGAAGTTGTACTTC,CASSFFQRKLYF
TRBJ2-7,-,-,TRBV29-1,TGCAGCGTTGAAGCGCGGCTCGAGCAGTACTTC,CSVEARLEQYF
TRBJ1-6,-,few,TRBV2,TGTGCCAGCAGAAAGGGGGATTCACCCCTCCACTTT,CASRKGDSPLHF
TRBJ2-1,-,-,TRBV4-1,TGCGCCAGCAGCCAAGATCGGGTCCCTCTCTACAATGAGCAGTTCTTC,CASSQDRVPLYNEQFF
TRBJ1-2,-,-,TRBV7-9,TGTGCCAGCAGCTTAGAAGGAGGGGAGGGCTACACCTTC,CASSLEGGEGYTF
TRBJ1-2,-,few,TRBV2,TGTGCCAGCAGTGATATCGGTGGCTACACCTTC,CASSDIGGYTF
TRBJ2-2,TRBD2,many,TRBV4-2,TGTGCCAGCAGCCAAGAAGGGAGGGAGGGCGTCACCGGGGAGCTGTTTTTT,CASSQEGREGVTGELFF
TRBJ2-2,-,-,TRBV7-8,TGTGCCAGCAGCTTAGCCGCGGTTCGATCCGGGGAGCTGTTTTTT,CASSLAAVRSGELFF
TRBJ2-3,TRBD1,-,TRBV9,TGTGCCAGCAGCCAGGGACAGTTTACAGATACGCAGTATTTT,CASSQGQFTDTQYF
TRBJ2-3,TRBD2,-,TRBV2,TGTGCCAGCAGTGAATGGTTAGCGGGGGGGCCGACAGATACGCAGTATTTT,CASSEWLAGGPTDTQYF
TRBJ2-2,-,-,TRBV27,TGTGCCAGCAGTGCCACTCCGAGGGCCGGGGAGCTGTTTTTT,CASSATPRAGELFF